The 20 T cell receptor beta chains below come from one sample, sequenced in a study of human T cells and chemical hapten exposure. A single record per CDR3 protein comes from TCRdb applying MiXCR to the RACE reads. The table has 80,000 to 100,000 distinct CDR3 sequences, about 9.3% seen once. Time point described: patch test 2, 6 weeks after DPC sensitization. The treatment: therapeutic diphenylcyclopropenone sensitization with weekly scalp DPC. Here the sequenced sample was whole blood, taken in connection with sensitization to the hapten diphenylcyclopropenone (DPC). Receptors originate from a woman between 35 and 50 years old with alopecia areata. Some clones in this sample may be carry-over from other donors' samples.

This clonotype appeared many times. The rearrangement uses TRBV4-3 and TRBJ2-3; 9 positions match TRBD2. Germline CDR1 LGHNA, CDR2 YSLEER. The junction had 3 bases not matched to a gene; V was cut back by 2 bases and J by 0 bases. The CDR3 totals 16 residues. CDR3 bases: TGCGCCAGCAGCCAAAGTCTAGCGGGGAGCACAGATACGCAGTATTTT. It codes for CASSQSLAGSTDTQYF.

In this sample, this clonotype turned up a few times. CDR3 bases: TGCAGCGTTGCCGGGACAGAGAATCAGCCCCAGCATTTT. Translated: CSVAGTENQPQHF. This rearrangement joins TRBV29-1 to TRBJ1-5, with 7 bases identical to TRBD1. V shed 4 bases and J 4 bases; nucleotides not matched to a gene: 4. This CDR3 is 13 amino acids long. Germline V lookup: CDR1 SQVTM, CDR2 ANQGSEA.

This clonotype was detected ten times or more. V gene TRBV7-9 combines with J gene TRBJ1-1, with TRBD1 matching over 7 bases. The V gene end was trimmed by 5 bases and the J gene end by 5 bases; junction bases not matched to a gene: 11. From germline, CDR1 is SEHNR and CDR2 FQNEAQ (reference sequence). The CDR3 is 15 amino acids. The CDR3 DNA reads TGTGCCAGCAGCACCGGGACAGCTGGTAAGACTGAAGCTTTCTTT. Protein product: CASSTGTAGKTEAFF.

This clonotype was found a few times. The chain has TRBV6-6 and TRBJ1-5, with 8 nucleotides matching TRBD1. CDR1 is MNHNY and CDR2 is SVGAGI in the germline V gene (reference sequence). The CDR3 sequence is 16 residues long. The junction had 11 bases not matched to a gene; V was cut back by 6 bases and J by 4 bases. Written as DNA, the CDR3 is TGTGCCAGCAGAGATCGACAGGGGCGGGAAAATCAGCCCCAGCATTTT. It encodes CASRDRQGRENQPQHF.

The genes are TRBV27 and TRBJ1-6, with D tentatively TRBD1 (6 bases). V lost 5 bases and J 8 bases, leaving 13 bases between the germline ends. The germline gives CDR1 MNHEY, CDR2 SMNVEV (reference sequence). This CDR3 is built from 14 residues. The CDR3 sequence is CASSPDRTYSPLHF. CDR3 DNA: TGTGCCAGCAGTCCCGACAGGACTTATTCACCCCTCCACTTT.

In regard to this clonotype: A much more abundant neighbour one base away suggests this may be a read error. This chain uses TRBV5-4 with TRBJ1-1, with 9 positions matching TRBD1. Looked up from germline, CDR1 is SGHNT and CDR2 is YYREEE (reference sequence). This CDR3 has 14 amino acids. Here the CDR3 DNA reads TGTGCCGGCAGCTGGGGACAGGGAGGAGCTGAAGCTTTCTTT. This gives the protein CAGSWGQGGAEAFF.

This clonotype came up many times. The chain is built from TRBV6-2 or TRBV6-3 and TRBJ2-1; 10 bases align to TRBD2. This CDR3 comprises 14 residues. Trimming took 10 bases from V and 4 from J; bases not matched to a gene: 7. Germline V CDR1 and CDR2: MNHEY, SVGEGT. The CDR3, as DNA: TGTGCCACCGCACTAGCGGGAAAGTACAATGAGCAGTTCTTC. Its translation: CATALAGKYNEQFF.

Regarding this clonotype: This could be a read error, since a much larger clone is one nucleotide away. The rearrangement links TRBV6-5 to TRBJ2-1, with TRBD2 matching 9 bases. CDR3 size: 16 residues. Looked up from germline, CDR1 is MNHEY and CDR2 is SVGAGI. The CDR3 region is CASSYSGGRGYNELFF. CDR3 nucleotides: TGTGCCAGCAGTTACTCGGGCGGGAGGGGGTACAATGAGCTGTTCTTC.

This clonotype was recorded at least ten times. The genes are TRBV28 and TRBJ1-5, with a possible D match to TRBD1 (6 bases). Germline CDR1 reads MDHEN; CDR2 reads SYDVKM. With 6 bases removed from V and 0 bases from J, the gap between germline ends came to 12 bases. This CDR3 spans 15 amino acids. Written as DNA, the CDR3 is TGTGCCAGCAGCCAGGGGTTGTATAGCAATCAGCCCCAGCATTTT. It specifies CASSQGLYSNQPQHF.

In this sample, this clonotype turned up a few times. The gene calls are TRBV9 and TRBJ1-3; D not resolved. This CDR3 contains 11 residues. Trimming took off 0 bases at V and 5 bases at J, with 0 bases between the two ends. Per the germline V gene, CDR1 is SGDLS and CDR2 is YYNGEE. The CDR3 is CASSVGNTIYF. DNA of the CDR3: TGTGCCAGCAGCGTAGGAAACACCATATATTTT.

The V gene is TRBV6-1, the J gene TRBJ2-1, with no clear D. Trimming stripped 7 bases from V and 4 bases from J, with 11 bases between. Germline V gene data show CDR1 as MNHNS and CDR2 as SASEGT. The CDR3 sequence is 13 residues long. The CDR3 DNA sequence: TGTGCCAGCAATAAGACTCCTTACAATGAGCAGTTCTTC. It codes for CASNKTPYNEQFF.

This clonotype was observed a handful of times. V and J are TRBV9 and TRBJ2-1; D may be TRBD2 (5 bases). V lost 1 base, J lost 8 bases, and 19 bases lay in between. The germline V gene has CDR1 SGDLS and CDR2 YYNGEE. The CDR3 has 16 residues. The CDR3 DNA reads TGTGCCAGCAGCGTATTTGGCGGGCCTAAGGTGGATGAGCAGTTCTTC. It yields the protein CASSVFGGPKVDEQFF.

This clonotype was seen ten or more times. The gene calls are TRBV19 and TRBJ2-6; D possibly corresponds to TRBD2 (6 bases). Per germline, CDR1 LNHDA and CDR2 SQIVND (reference sequence). CDR3 size: 16 residues. V lost 1 base and J 4 bases, leaving 11 bases between the germline ends. CDR3 loop: CASSIVRGNGANVLTF. The DNA of the CDR3 is TGTGCCAGTAGTATAGTACGGGGGAACGGGGCCAACGTCCTGACTTTC.

With respect to this clonotype: Mismatch with germline at one junction end may stem from a read error. V usage is TRBV6-5 and J usage is TRBJ2-7; D may be TRBD2 (5 bases). Germline loops: CDR1 MNHEY, CDR2 SVGAGI. This CDR3 is 13 amino acids long. This chain's CDR3 is CASSYTTDYKQYF. Here the CDR3 DNA reads TGTGCCAGCAGTTACACCACAGACTACAAGCAGTACTTC.

The chain combines TRBV4-2 with TRBJ2-7; TRBD2 matches at 8 bases. The germline V gene has CDR1 LGHNA and CDR2 YNFKEQ. This CDR3 contains 18 residues. The trim removed 0 bases at V and 7 bases at J, leaving 17 bases unmatched. The CDR3 coding sequence is TGTGCCAGCAGCCAAGAAACCCTTCAGCGGGAGCCACGGGGGGAGCAGTACTTC. It is translated as CASSQETLQREPRGEQYF.

This clonotype was recorded many times. The chain combines TRBV20-1 with TRBJ2-1; 13 nucleotides agree with TRBD2. This CDR3 comprises 17 residues. V was pared by 5 bases and J by 9 bases, with 16 bases of the junction left unmatched. Looked up from germline, CDR1 is DFQATT and CDR2 is SNEGSKA (reference sequence). As DNA, the CDR3 is TGCAGTGCTCCCGACAGGCGAGGACTAGCGGGAGCGGGTGAGCAGTTCTTC. Translation gives CSAPDRRGLAGAGEQFF.

The table lists this clonotype with many counts. The chain has TRBV12-3 or TRBV12-4 and TRBJ1-1; perhaps TRBD1 as D (6 bases). Trimming removed 3 bases at V and 8 bases at J, with 10 bases between. The CDR3 has 12 amino acids. CDR3 amino acids: CASSFAGVEAFF. The CDR3, as DNA: TGTGCCAGCAGTTTCGCAGGGGTAGAAGCTTTCTTT.

There are many counts of this clonotype. This chain joins TRBV21-1 and TRBJ2-7; the D segment call TRBD1 is taken from the table without a DNA check. TRBV21-1 is assigned pseudogene status. The CDR3 has 17 residues. CDR3 loop: CASRPGQGPWPGYEQYF. DNA for the CDR3: TGTGCCAGCAGGCCGGGACAGGGTCCTTGGCCGGGATACGAGCAGTACTTC.

J is TRBJ1-4 and V is TRBV28; D is ambiguous. This CDR3 comprises 13 residues. The V and J ends lost 1 base and 4 bases respectively, with 4 bases between them. Germline CDR1 MDHEN, CDR2 SYDVKM. The CDR3 sequence is CASSLSLNEKLFF. The CDR3 nucleotides are TGTGCCAGCAGTTTATCCCTTAATGAAAAACTGTTTTTT.

Comments on this clonotype: A single base separates this from a much larger clone, so it may be a read error. The final CDR3 position lacks the conserved phenylalanine or tryptophan, pointing to a likely read error. The V gene is TRBV6-2 or TRBV6-3, the J gene TRBJ2-7; D is perhaps TRBD2 (5 bases). The germline gives CDR1 MNHEY, CDR2 SVGEGT. The CDR3 consists of 11 residues. Between the trimmed V and J ends, which lost 7 bases and 7 bases, there was a span of 11 bases. The CDR3 DNA is TGTGCCAGCAAAAGAGAGGGAGAGCAGTACTCC. It yields the protein CASKREGEQYS.